Presented here are 17 T cell receptor beta chains from one specimen sequenced in a study of identifying expanded T cells in peripheral blood. This table comes from immunoSEQ multiplex PCR, and its TCRdb copy is limited to in-frame clones, with some not included. The repertoire includes approximately 100,000 clones, 85% to 90% of them detected once, and approximately 16% sits in the top ten. Sample: blood. Every receptor here comes from a person aged 18-69 years in good health.

The chain uses TRBV6-5 and TRBJ1-5; D gene unclear. V was pared by 6 bases and J by 0 bases, with 9 bases between. CDR1 is MNHEY and CDR2 is SVGAGI in the germline V gene. This CDR3 region has 14 residues. In nucleotides, the CDR3 is TGTGCCAGCAGCTCCGGCTATAGCAATCAGCCCCAGCATTTT. Protein: CASSSGYSNQPQHF.

The rearrangement uses TRBV10-3 and TRBJ1-4; D is ambiguous. V lost 6 bases and J 0 bases, leaving 5 bases between the germline ends. The CDR3 has 13 residues. Germline values: CDR1 ENHRY, CDR2 SYGVKD. The CDR3 sequence is CAISISTNEKLFF. Written as DNA, the CDR3 is TGTGCCATCAGCATCTCAACTAATGAAAAACTGTTTTTT.

The J gene is TRBJ2-3, the V gene TRBV19; 12 nucleotides agree with TRBD2. Looked up from germline, CDR1 is LNHDA and CDR2 is SQIVND (reference sequence). With 3 bases clipped from V and 7 bases from J, the junction kept 17 bases outside the gene matches. This CDR3 spans 19 amino acids. In DNA, the CDR3 is TGTGCCAGTAGTATCTACCTCCGGGACACGACTAGCGGGGGAAATACGCAGTATTTT. It specifies CASSIYLRDTTSGGNTQYF.

This chain joins TRBV27 and TRBJ1-1; 8 bases line up with TRBD1. Germline values: CDR1 MNHEY, CDR2 SMNVEV (reference sequence). The V and J ends lost 0 bases and 10 bases, in that order; junction bases with no gene match: 7. The CDR3 is 14 amino acids. Written as DNA, the CDR3 is TGTGCCAGCAGTTTATCGGGGACAGGTCCGCCAGCTTTCTTT. Amino acids: CASSLSGTGPPAFF.

The chain recombines TRBV7-2 with TRBJ2-3; D may be TRBD1 or TRBD2 (5 bases each). The CDR3 sequence is 16 residues long. Trimming removed 5 bases from V and 3 bases from J, with 18 bases in between. Germline V gives CDR1 SGHTA, CDR2 FQGNSA. CDR3 coding DNA: TGTGCCAGCAGCCCGGCCGGGGCGCGAGGGACAGATACGCAGTATTTT. It encodes CASSPAGARGTDTQYF.

The chain combines TRBV19 with TRBJ1-1, with a tentative D call TRBD1 (6 bases). This CDR3 has 13 residues. Trimming pared 5 bases from V and 8 bases from J, leaving 15 bases between. In germline, CDR1 is LNHDA, CDR2 SQIVND (reference sequence). For the CDR3, the DNA is TGTGCCAGTAGTGTTCAGGGGAACATGGAAGCTTTCTTT. The encoded protein is CASSVQGNMEAFF.

This rearrangement joins TRBV27 to TRBJ1-6; the D is unclear. V was cut by 3 bases and J by 0 bases, with 6 bases left in between. Germline V lookup: CDR1 MNHEY, CDR2 SMNVEV (reference sequence). The CDR3 extends over 15 amino acids. CDR3 DNA: TGTGCCAGCAGTTTCCCCCGCTCCTATAATTCACCCCTCCACTTT. Translation gives CASSFPRSYNSPLHF.

V usage is TRBV13 and J usage is TRBJ2-7, with D perhaps matching TRBD2 (6 bases). Germline V CDR1 and CDR2: PRHDT, FYEKMQ (reference sequence). V was clipped by 5 bases and J by 3 bases, with 8 bases between them. There are 12 residues in the CDR3. CDR3 nucleotide sequence: TGTGCCAGCAGCCTGGGGGGCTACGAGCAGTACTTC. Residues: CASSLGGYEQYF. The full variable domain, with the rest looked up from reference TRBV13 and TRBJ2-7, is AAGVIQSPRHLIKEKRETATLKCYPIPRHDTVYWYQQGPGQDPQFLISFYEKMQSDKGSIPDRFSAQQFSDYHSELNMSSLELGDSALYFCASSLGGYEQYFGPGTRLTVT.

CDR3 sequence: CASSYVVTGRIGYTF. For the CDR3, the DNA is TGTGCCAGCAGTTACGTCGTGACAGGAAGAATTGGCTACACCTTC. This chain connects TRBV6-5 to TRBJ1-2, with D perhaps TRBD1 (6 bases). CDR1 is MNHEY, CDR2 SVGAGI, per germline. The CDR3 totals 15 residues. The ends were cut back, 2 bases at V and 7 bases at J, with 17 bases in the middle.

The chain links TRBV7-8 to TRBJ1-1, with 12 bases fitting TRBD1. This CDR3 has 17 residues. CDR1 is SGHVS and CDR2 is FQNEAQ in the germline V gene. V shed 5 bases, J shed 3 bases, and the junction held 10 bases outside the gene matches. The CDR3 protein is CASSAPRDRGRDTEAFF. The CDR3 coding sequence is TGTGCCAGCAGCGCGCCCCGGGACAGGGGGCGCGACACTGAAGCTTTCTTT.

The rearrangement uses TRBV7-2 and TRBJ2-3; 9 nucleotides align to TRBD2. Germline CDR1 and CDR2: SGHTA and FQGNSA. V lost 2 bases, J lost 3 bases, and 9 bases stayed unmatched. The CDR3 spans 17 residues. This CDR3 is CASSLTASGGTTDTQYF. DNA of the CDR3: TGTGCCAGCAGCTTAACTGCGAGCGGGGGGACAACAGATACGCAGTATTTT.

The genes are TRBV25-1 and TRBJ1-4, with D perhaps matching TRBD1 (5 bases). Germline values: CDR1 MGHDK, CDR2 SYGVNS. The CDR3 loop spans 14 amino acids. Trimming shortened V by 3 bases and J by 13 bases, and 18 bases separated the two germline ends. CDR3: CASSESADLGGLFF. CDR3 nucleotides: TGTGCCAGCAGTGAGTCTGCTGACCTGGGGGGACTGTTTTTT.

CDR3 loop: CASSLTIEGHSGNTIYF. CDR3 in DNA: TGCGCCAGCAGCTTAACCATCGAGGGCCACTCTGGAAACACCATATATTTT. V and J are TRBV5-1 and TRBJ1-3; D is unclear. V lost 2 bases, J lost 0 bases, and 15 bases lay in between. The germline V gene has CDR1 SGHRS and CDR2 YFSETQ. The CDR3 spans 17 residues.

The chain joins TRBV10-2 to TRBJ2-7; 14 nucleotides agree with TRBD2. V gave up 3 bases and J gave up 3 bases; unmatched junction bases: 10. There are 18 residues in the CDR3. The germline V gene has CDR1 WSHSY and CDR2 SAAADI. The chain's CDR3 is CASSDLPTSGGDGYEQYF. The CDR3 DNA is TGCGCCAGCAGTGACCTACCGACTAGCGGGGGGGACGGCTACGAGCAGTACTTC.

A single count supports this clone. The V gene is TRBV27, the J gene TRBJ2-2, with D tentatively TRBD2 (5 bases). CDR1 and CDR2 from the germline V gene are MNHEY and SMNVEV (reference sequence). The CDR3 has 15 amino acids. V lost 4 bases and J 1 base, leaving 10 bases between the germline ends. Here the CDR3 reads CASSYYGENTGELFF. CDR3 DNA: TGTGCCAGCAGTTACTACGGGGAGAACACCGGGGAGCTGTTTTTT.

V usage is TRBV4-3 and J usage is TRBJ2-1; 8 positions match TRBD2. The CDR3 spans 15 residues. Unmatched junction bases numbered 7, after V lost 2 bases and J lost 7 bases. Germline assignment: CDR1 LGHNA and CDR2 YSLEER. In DNA form, the CDR3 reads TGCGCCAGCAGCCAAATAGCGGGGCATTGGAATGAGCAGTTCTTC. This translates into CASSQIAGHWNEQFF.

The chain combines TRBV21-1 with TRBJ2-2; TRBD1, the table's D call, lacks a check against the DNA. TRBV21-1 is classified as a pseudogene. This CDR3 has 19 amino acids. The CDR3 DNA reads TGTGCCAGCAGCACCTATAACCTGACAGCGCAAACGAACACCGGGGAGCTGTTTTTT. This sequence encodes CASSTYNLTAQTNTGELFF.